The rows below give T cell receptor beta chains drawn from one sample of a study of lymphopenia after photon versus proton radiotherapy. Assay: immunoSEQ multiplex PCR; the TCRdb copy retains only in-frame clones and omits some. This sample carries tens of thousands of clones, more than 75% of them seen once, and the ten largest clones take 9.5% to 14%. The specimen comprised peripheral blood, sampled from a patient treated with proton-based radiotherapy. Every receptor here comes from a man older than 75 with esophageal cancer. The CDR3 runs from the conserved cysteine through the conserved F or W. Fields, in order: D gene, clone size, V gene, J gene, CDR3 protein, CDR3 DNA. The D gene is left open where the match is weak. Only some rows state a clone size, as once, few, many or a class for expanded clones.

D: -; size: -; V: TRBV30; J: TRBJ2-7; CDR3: CAWSRLFNEQYF; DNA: TGTGCCTGGAGCCGCCTTTTTAACGAGCAGTACTTC
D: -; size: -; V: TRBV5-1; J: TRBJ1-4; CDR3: CASSLRRDKGEKLFF; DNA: TGCGCCAGCAGCCTAAGGCGGGATAAGGGGGAAAAACTGTTTTTT
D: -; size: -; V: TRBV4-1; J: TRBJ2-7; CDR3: CASSLGLTKYEQYF; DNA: TGCGCCAGCAGCCTCGGACTTACCAAGTACGAGCAGTACTTC
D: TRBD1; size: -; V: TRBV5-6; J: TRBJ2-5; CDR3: CASSEQGAQETQYF; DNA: TGTGCCAGCAGCGAACAGGGGGCCCAAGAGACCCAGTACTTC
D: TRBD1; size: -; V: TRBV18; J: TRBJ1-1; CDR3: CASSPDRAGTEAFF; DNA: TGTGCCAGCTCACCTGACAGGGCTGGCACTGAAGCTTTCTTT
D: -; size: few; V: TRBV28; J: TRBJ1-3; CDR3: CASRGDIGNTIYF; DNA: TGTGCCAGCAGGGGGGACATTGGAAACACCATATATTTT
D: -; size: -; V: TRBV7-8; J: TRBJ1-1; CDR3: CASSLVRAVNTEAFF; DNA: TGTGCCAGCAGCTTAGTTAGGGCGGTGAACACTGAAGCTTTCTTT
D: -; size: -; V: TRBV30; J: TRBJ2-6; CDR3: CAWSHRVIISGANVLTF; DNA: TGTGCCTGGAGTCACAGGGTTATTATCTCTGGGGCCAACGTCCTGACTTTC
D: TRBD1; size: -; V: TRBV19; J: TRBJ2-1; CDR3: CASSIVGDRWGNEQFF; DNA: TGTGCCAGTAGTATAGTCGGGGACAGATGGGGAAATGAGCAGTTCTTC
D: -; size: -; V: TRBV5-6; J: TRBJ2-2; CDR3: CASSLEGELFF; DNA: TGTGCCAGCAGCTTGGAGGGGGAGCTGTTTTTT
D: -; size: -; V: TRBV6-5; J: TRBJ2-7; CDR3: CASSYRVEGYEQYF; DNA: TGTGCCAGCAGTTACCGCGTAGAAGGCTACGAGCAGTACTTC
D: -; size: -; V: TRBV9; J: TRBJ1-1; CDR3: CASSRPPNTEAFF; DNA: TGTGCCAGCAGCCGCCCACCGAACACTGAAGCTTTCTTT
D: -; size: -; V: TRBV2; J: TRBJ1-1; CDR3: CASRTGGGTNTEAFF; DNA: TGTGCCAGCAGGACGGGAGGAGGGACGAACACTGAAGCTTTCTTT
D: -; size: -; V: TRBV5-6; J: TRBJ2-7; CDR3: CASSLVYGNYEQYF; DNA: TGTGCCAGCAGCTTGGTGTACGGAAACTACGAGCAGTACTTC
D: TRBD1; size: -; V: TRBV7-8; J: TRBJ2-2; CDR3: CASSLVRGQGVPGELFF; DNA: TGTGCCAGCAGCTTAGTACGAGGACAGGGGGTCCCCGGGGAGCTGTTTTTT